This TCR beta chain was captured by sequencing in a study of beta chain features in type 1 diabetes. This clone was seen a handful of times. The antigen remains undetermined. The CDR3 runs 13 residues. With V trimmed by 4 bases and J by 0 bases, 0 bases remained unmatched. CDR1 KGHSH and CDR2 LQKENI come from the germline V gene. The isolated RNA, all of it, was reverse transcribed, so expressed TCRB transcripts were what got sequenced. The data were produced by immunoSEQ multiplex PCR, yet TCRdb's version contains in-frame clones alone and is incomplete. Among 900,000 or so clones listed, roughly a sixth were seen once. Every donor had blood drawn once into heparin, roughly 110 mL on average. Study results and caveats: A greater similarity of naive, central memory and Treg TCRB repertoires was seen among patients than among healthy donors.

The TCR sequence derives from a young woman in good health. The source material was naive CD4+ T cells from blood. The rearrangement joins TRBV18 to TRBJ2-7; 7 nucleotides match TRBD2. CDR3 DNA: TGTGCCAGCTCACGGGAGGGCTCCTACGAGCAGTACTTC. Translation: CASSREGSYEQYF.